This T cell receptor beta chain derives from a study of T cell clonotyping in hematopoietic cell transplantation (dated by TCRdb to the early 2020s). In terms of the full investigation: The study collected approximately 130 blood samples from 35 consecutive transplant recipients and their related donors. Recruitment of patients was conducted between late 2015 and January 2017, and follow-up was continued until late 2020 or death.

With respect to this clone: Its antigen is still unknown. No base quality values were provided; no much bigger clone lies one nucleotide off.

TCR beta CDR3 regions were amplified from genomic DNA with the immunoSEQ assay, a bias-controlled multiplex PCR using V- and J-specific primers. A proprietary barcode and Illumina adapter sequences were added to the CDR3 amplicons in a second PCR step. CDR3 libraries were sequenced on an Illumina MiSeq instrument. Under the source paper's analysis protocol: Export and quality control were done with immunoSEQ Analyzer 3.0, while downstream analyses used R Bioconductor and Immunarch. Only productive rearrangements in the normalized downsampled data set were used to calculate repertoire metrics. In the normalized cohort, a clonotype counted as pathologically expanded if the clonotype was larger than 5 templates. The Inverse Simpson Index served as the measure of repertoire diversity. To capture all clonotypes, CMV-specificity analyses were performed on the non-normalized data set. In its TCRdb copy, this immuneACCESS table keeps in-frame sequences only and misses some clones. Where compared with another copy, unresolved V genes explain less than half of these, and the others have no known cause. From that table come the V and J calls and clone size; the DNA was used to work out D and trimming. A total of roughly 40,000 clones appear in this sample, 95% of them only once. The top ten hold around 1% of the sample.

On the study overall, not on this receptor specifically: Recipient repertoires showed only a small fraction of overlap with donor repertoires, and over 95% appeared de novo at the given depth. Broader posttransplant TCR repertoire diversity was predicted by donor and pretransplant recipient Inverse Simpson Index values. After transplant, TCR diversity in recipients dropped, and pathologically expanded clonotypes increased progressively from day 30 to day 180. The sample size was limited and the cells went unsorted, which meant the CD4 and CD8 repertoire contributions could not be told apart.

Related transplant donors provided blood samples for TCR beta sequencing. Nuclei Lysis Solution was used to extract genomic DNA from fresh or cryopreserved unfractionated peripheral blood mononuclear cells. The CDR3, from cysteine to phenylalanine, totals 15 residues. Just CDR3 DNA is preserved here, 45 bases in frame from base 1. The germline V gene gives CDR1 as SGHTA and CDR2 as FQGNSA. Germline trimming amounts to 5 bases on V and 4 bases on J, with 7 as the count of junction bases outside the gene matches. The sequence came from a man aged 30 to 45 in good health. Some clones in this sample may be carry-over from other donors' samples. The rearranged segments are TRBV7-2 and TRBJ2-7; 11 central nucleotides agree with TRBD1. Specimen: peripheral blood mononuclear cells. The DNA sequence is given as TGTGCCAGCAGCACAAGGGACAGGGGGGCGTACGAGCAGTACTTC. Translated, it gives CASSTRDRGAYEQYF. With the rest looked up from the reference TRBV7-2 and TRBJ2-7 genes rather than sequenced, the full variable domain is GAGVSQSPSNKVTEKGKDVELRCDPISGHTALYWYRQSLGQGLEFLIYFQGNSAPDKSGLPSDRFSAERTGGSVSTLTIQRTQQEDSAVYLCASSTRDRGAYEQYFGPGTRLTVT.